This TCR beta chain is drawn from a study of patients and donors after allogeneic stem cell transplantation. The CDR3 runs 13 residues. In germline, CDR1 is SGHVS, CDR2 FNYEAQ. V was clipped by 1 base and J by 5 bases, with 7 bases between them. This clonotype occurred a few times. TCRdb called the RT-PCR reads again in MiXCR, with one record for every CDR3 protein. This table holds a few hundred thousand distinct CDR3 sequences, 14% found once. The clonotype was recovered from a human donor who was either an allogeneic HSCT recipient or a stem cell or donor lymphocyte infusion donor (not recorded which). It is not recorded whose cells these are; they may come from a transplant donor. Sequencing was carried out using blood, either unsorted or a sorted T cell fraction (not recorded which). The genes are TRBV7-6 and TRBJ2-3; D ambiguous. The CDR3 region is CASSLGWGDTQYF. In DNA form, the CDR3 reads TGTGCCAGCAGCTTAGGGTGGGGAGATACGCAGTATTTT.